The sequence of this T cell receptor (beta chain) was determined in a study of PD-1 blockade in classical Hodgkin lymphoma (dated by TCRdb to the early 2020s). As for the study more broadly: Nivolumab dosing was 3 mg/kg intravenously every 2 weeks, continuing until either disease progression or unacceptable toxicity. The study used TCR beta sequencing and CyTOF to define a peripheral blood immune signature of response to PD-1 blockade in classical Hodgkin lymphoma. Results the study describes overall, beyond this receptor: Trial patients achieving complete response had baseline diversity similar to newly diagnosed patients, whereas partial responders and progressors had significantly lower diversity. The study was restricted to a single clinical trial cohort, and the causes of repertoire differences, possibly disease activity or prior therapy, were left undefined. A significant rise by C4D1 was seen in CD4+ but not CD8+ TCR diversity (p=0.0027 vs p=0.16), with the rise being most apparent in complete responders (p=0.02). Lower diversity was observed in patients in whom nivolumab was started less than 1 year after ASCT, and these patients were excluded from later analyses so that confounding by immune reconstitution would be avoided. Baseline TCR diversity was reported as lower in newly diagnosed patients than in healthy donors, and lower still in relapsed/refractory patients.

The time point label on this specimen signifies: cycle 2 day 1 (C2D1) of nivolumab. Relapse after autologous stem cell transplantation had occurred in all trial patients, and cohorts A, B and C were distinguished by prior brentuximab vedotin exposure. A total of roughly 57 patients with relapsed/refractory classical Hodgkin lymphoma made up the trial cohort, and each patient's best overall response was complete response, partial response or progressive disease. Single-agent nivolumab was administered to trial patients in the multi-cohort phase II CheckMate 205 trial. An independent review committee assessed best overall response by applying the 2007 International Working Group response criteria. PBMCs from the trial were collected at three points: immediately before nivolumab initiation (C1D1), and during therapy at cycle 2 day 1 and cycle 4 day 1. Peripheral blood was collected in 8 mL Vacutainer Cell Preparation Tubes, from which PBMCs were isolated by centrifugation and then cryopreserved.

Genomic DNA was isolated using the Qiagen DNeasy kit from unsorted PBMCs as well as from negatively selected CD4+ and CD8+ fractions. Using primers that anneal to V and J segments, immunoSEQ multiplex PCR amplified the TCR beta CDR3 regions. A synthetic immune receptor repertoire was used to minimize amplification bias, and any remaining bias was removed computationally after sequencing. Per the authors' processing: Repertoire diversity was quantified as the Shannon entropy index using custom Python scripts. Unsorted, CD4+ and CD8+ repertoires were analyzed separately, except in combined analyses where CD4+ and CD8+ sequences were merged in silico. A clone was considered expanded if an increase in frequency of at least 2-fold after treatment relative to C1D1 was found, and a pseudocount of 0.5 was applied to clones undetected at baseline. Singleton clones were defined as clones with 0 or 1 copy at C1D1, and non-singleton clones were defined as clones with 2 or more copies. Clones expanded in unsorted samples were annotated as CD4+, CD8+ or unknown by matching protein sequences in sorted samples from the same patient. Wilcoxon tests on paired samples were used to test diversity changes from C1D1 to C4D1. As stored in TCRdb, this immuneACCESS dataset retains in-frame rearrangements with V and J assigned. A fraction of the clones does not appear; measured against another copy, unresolved V genes explain less than half of the discrepancy, and the remainder lacks a known reason. Clone size and the V and J calls come from that table; the DNA yielded D and trimming. For this sample the table gives roughly 150,000 clones, of which about 78% were detected only once. The ten largest clones represent roughly 9.8% of the sample.

Spanning cysteine to phenylalanine, the CDR3 consists of 15 amino acids. The only DNA kept is the CDR3, 45 bases in frame from the first base. To note about this clone: Its antigen specificity is not known. Per-base qualities were not stored, and no clone one base away is much larger.

The chain joins TRBV21-1 to TRBJ2-1. TRBV21-1 is a pseudogene. This sample comprised peripheral blood mononuclear cells (PBMCs), obtained before the second cycle of nivolumab. The receptor was isolated from a human donor with classical Hodgkin lymphoma. For the CDR3, the sequence is CASSKGRWGNNEQFF. The nucleotides read TGTGCCAGCAGCAAAGGGCGATGGGGAAACAATGAGCAGTTCTTC.